This TCR beta chain originates from a study of blood T cell repertoires in COVID-19. Study-wide background: The United States, Italy and Spain supplied acute and convalescent COVID-19 samples.

Trimming at V came to 6 bases and at J to 3 bases, leaving 3 bases not matched to a gene. This CDR3 spans 14 amino acids. Germline CDR1 reads SGHRS; CDR2 reads YFSETQ. Original processing notes: Amplification from reference gene primers served as the basis for estimated nucleated cell counts. The assay was immunoSEQ multiplex PCR, and TCRdb's table has in-frame clones only and misses some. The DNA was the basis for D and trimming; V, J and clone size are from that table. In the table there are some 330,000 clones, 85% to 90% of which are singletons. The sequenced material came from peripheral blood. This chain links TRBV5-1 with TRBJ1-6; TRBD1 aligns across 7 bases. The receptor was isolated from a woman in her 30s with COVID-19, enrolled during active disease. This CDR3 reads CASTGTDYNSPLHF. DNA of the CDR3: TGCGCCAGCACAGGGACAGACTATAATTCACCCCTCCACTTT. Looking up the rest from reference TRBV5-1 and TRBJ1-6 gives the full variable domain: KAGVTQTPRYLIKTRGQQVTLSCSPISGHRSVSWYQQTPGQGLQFLFEYFSETQRNKGNFPGRFSGRQFSNSRSEMNVSTLELGDSALYLCASTGTDYNSPLHFGNGTRLTVT.